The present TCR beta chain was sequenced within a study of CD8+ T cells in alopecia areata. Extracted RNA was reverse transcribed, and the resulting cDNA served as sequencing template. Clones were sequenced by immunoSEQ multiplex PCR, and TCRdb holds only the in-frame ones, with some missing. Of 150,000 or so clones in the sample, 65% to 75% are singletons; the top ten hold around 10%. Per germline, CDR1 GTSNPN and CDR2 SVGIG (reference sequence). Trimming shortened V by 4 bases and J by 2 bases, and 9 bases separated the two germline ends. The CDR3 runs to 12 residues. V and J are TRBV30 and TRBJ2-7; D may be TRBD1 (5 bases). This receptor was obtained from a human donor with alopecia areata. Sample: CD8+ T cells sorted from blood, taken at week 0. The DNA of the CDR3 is TGTGCCTGGAAGGCAGGGACCTACGAGCAGTACTTC. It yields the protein CAWKAGTYEQYF.